Listed below are T cell receptor beta chains from one sample, sequenced in a study of blood T cell repertoires in COVID-19. TCRdb's table, derived via immunoSEQ multiplex PCR, lists solely in-frame clones and lacks some. Found here are about 14,000 clones, 65% to 85% of them singletons; the top ten hold around 32%. The specimen sequenced was peripheral blood. These receptors came from a middle-aged man with active COVID-19. CDR3s include the opening cysteine and the closing phenylalanine or tryptophan. D genes are given only for firm matches. Not every row has a clone size; where given, it reads once, few, many or a size class.

CDR3aa,CDR3nt,j_gene,d_gene,v_gene,abundance,len
CASSVAGEIYNEQFF,TGTGCCAGCAGCGTAGCTGGAGAGATCTACAATGAGCAGTTCTTC,TRBJ2-1,-,TRBV9,once,15
CASSFTMAGELFF,TGTGCCAGCAGTTTCACAATGGCCGGGGAGCTGTTTTTT,TRBJ2-2,-,TRBV27,-,13
CSVLPEGGRTDTQYF,TGCAGCGTCCTCCCCGAGGGGGGGAGGACAGATACGCAGTATTTT,TRBJ2-3,-,TRBV29-1,-,15
CASSQTAGNEQFF,TGTGCCAGCAGTCAAACAGCAGGCAATGAGCAGTTCTTC,TRBJ2-1,-,TRBV27,-,13
CASSLSQGESYNEQFF,TGTGCCAGTAGTTTATCGCAGGGGGAATCCTACAATGAGCAGTTCTTC,TRBJ2-1,TRBD1,TRBV19,-,16
CASSLVTGGPQETQYF,TGTGCCAGCAGCTTAGTAACAGGGGGCCCCCAAGAGACCCAGTACTTC,TRBJ2-5,TRBD1,TRBV7-6,-,16
CASSYEQGAPVETQYF,TGTGCCAGCAGTTACGAACAAGGGGCTCCGGTAGAGACCCAGTACTTC,TRBJ2-5,-,TRBV6-5,-,16
CASSPGQGGSYNEQFF,TGCGCCAGCAGCCCGGGACAGGGGGGCTCCTACAATGAGCAGTTCTTC,TRBJ2-1,TRBD1,TRBV4-1,-,16
CASSEEGAEQPQHF,TGTGCCAGCAGTGAAGAGGGGGCGGAACAGCCCCAGCATTTT,TRBJ1-5,TRBD1,TRBV2,-,14
CASSLEGDYEQPQHF,TGCGCCAGCAGCTTAGAGGGTGATTACGAGCAGCCCCAGCATTTT,TRBJ1-5,-,TRBV5-1,-,15
CASSISGTGVYEQYF,TGTGCCAGCAGTATTTCCGGGACAGGGGTTTACGAGCAGTACTTC,TRBJ2-7,TRBD1,TRBV28,-,15
CASSLGGENTEAFF,TGTGCCAGCAGTTTAGGGGGGGAGAACACTGAAGCTTTCTTT,TRBJ1-1,-,TRBV28,-,14
CASKSLAPEQFF,TGCGCCAGCAAGAGTCTAGCGCCTGAGCAGTTCTTC,TRBJ2-1,-,TRBV10-2,-,12
CATSRDLGGFPNEKLFF,TGTGCCACCAGCAGAGATCTAGGGGGCTTCCCTAATGAAAAACTGTTTTTT,TRBJ1-4,TRBD1,TRBV15,-,17
CASSLGRLVYTEAFF,TGTGCCAGCAGCTTGGGGCGGCTGGTGTACACTGAAGCTTTCTTT,TRBJ1-1,-,TRBV5-6,-,15
CASSLIGASGIREQFF,TGTGCCAGCAGCTTAATTGGGGCTAGCGGGATTCGTGAGCAGTTCTTC,TRBJ2-1,TRBD2,TRBV7-3,-,16
CASRLGLAGSDTQYF,TGTGCCAGCAGACTCGGACTAGCGGGGTCGGATACGCAGTATTTT,TRBJ2-3,TRBD2,TRBV27,-,15
CASSSQDPYDSLKSYF,TGCGCCAGCAGCTCCCAAGACCCCTATGACAGCCTTAAATCGTATTTT,TRBJ2-3,-,TRBV5-1,-,16
CASSVGGGRETQYF,TGTGCCAGCAGCGTAGGGGGAGGGCGAGAGACCCAGTACTTC,TRBJ2-5,TRBD2,TRBV9,-,14
CATSRDRTGDGYTF,TGTGCCACCAGCAGAGACCGGACAGGCGATGGCTACACCTTC,TRBJ1-2,TRBD1,TRBV15,-,14
CACNQGGRVNTEAFF,TGTGCCTGCAACCAGGGGGGCAGGGTGAACACTGAAGCTTTCTTT,TRBJ1-1,TRBD1,TRBV28,-,15
CASSIGQGSGYEQYF,TGTGCCAGTAGTATAGGGCAGGGGTCGGGGTACGAGCAGTACTTC,TRBJ2-7,-,TRBV19,-,15
CASSLSGVTEAFF,TGTGCCAGCAGTTTATCAGGGGTCACTGAAGCTTTCTTT,TRBJ1-1,-,TRBV27,once,13
CASSVSEGGQPQHF,TGTGCCAGCAGTGTTTCGGAAGGGGGTCAGCCCCAGCATTTT,TRBJ1-5,-,TRBV2,-,14
CASSVEASVYNEQFF,TGTGCCAGCAGCGTAGAAGCTAGCGTATACAATGAGCAGTTCTTC,TRBJ2-1,-,TRBV9,few,15
CASSARQGRNYNEQFF,TGTGCCAGCAGCGCTCGACAGGGGCGCAACTACAATGAGCAGTTCTTC,TRBJ2-1,TRBD1,TRBV7-2,-,16
CASSDVGASGSYEQYF,TGTGCCAGCAGCGACGTCGGGGCTAGCGGCTCCTACGAGCAGTACTTC,TRBJ2-7,TRBD2,TRBV27,few,16
CASSLTSWETQYF,TGTGCCAGCAGCTTGACTAGCTGGGAGACCCAGTACTTC,TRBJ2-5,TRBD2,TRBV7-6,-,13
CASSPTGTQETQYF,TGCGCCAGCAGTCCCACAGGGACCCAAGAGACCCAGTACTTC,TRBJ2-5,-,TRBV10-1,-,14
CASSEARSAGDTEAFF,TGTGCCAGCAGTGAAGCGCGGTCGGCAGGGGACACTGAAGCTTTCTTT,TRBJ1-1,-,TRBV2,-,16
CAWSRRREDEQFF,TGTGCCTGGAGCAGGCGCAGGGAGGATGAGCAGTTCTTC,TRBJ2-1,-,TRBV30,-,13
CSVVDQGSDIQYF,TGCAGCGTTGTGGATCAGGGGTCGGACATTCAGTACTTC,TRBJ2-4,-,TRBV29-1,-,13
CASSVPRYNEQFF,TGTGCCAGCAGCGTCCCCAGGTACAATGAGCAGTTCTTC,TRBJ2-1,-,TRBV2,-,13
CASSIRDRGQPQHF,TGTGCCAGCAGCATCCGGGACAGGGGTCAGCCCCAGCATTTT,TRBJ1-5,TRBD1,TRBV5-6,-,14
CAINPSGTGGRTGELFF,TGTGCCATCAATCCCTCCGGGACAGGGGGACGGACCGGGGAGCTGTTTTTT,TRBJ2-2,TRBD1,TRBV10-3,-,17
CASSFGQSYEQYF,TGTGCCAGTAGTTTTGGACAATCCTACGAGCAGTACTTC,TRBJ2-7,-,TRBV19,-,13
CASSVAGRGRLEDEQYF,TGTGCCAGCAGCGTAGCCGGGAGGGGGCGATTGGAGGACGAGCAGTACTTC,TRBJ2-7,-,TRBV9,-,17
CATSASGSAYNEQFF,TGTGCCACCAGTGCCAGCGGGAGTGCGTACAATGAGCAGTTCTTC,TRBJ2-1,TRBD2,TRBV24-1,-,15
CASSERGEDYEQYF,TGTGCCAGCAGTGAACGGGGGGAGGACTACGAGCAGTACTTC,TRBJ2-7,TRBD2,TRBV6-1,medium-sized,14
CASKGGTGGDEQFF,TGCGCCAGCAAGGGAGGGACAGGGGGTGATGAGCAGTTCTTC,TRBJ2-1,TRBD1,TRBV4-1,-,14
CASSLSSIASGRAPGTDTQYF,TGTGCCAGCAGTTTATCGAGTATCGCTAGCGGGAGGGCTCCAGGCACAGATACGCAGTATTTT,TRBJ2-3,TRBD2,TRBV27,-,21
CASSSISGTGNEQFF,TGTGCCAGCAGCTCCATTAGCGGGACCGGCAATGAGCAGTTCTTC,TRBJ2-1,TRBD2,TRBV11-3,-,15
CAISESQQAGIQYF,TGTGCCATCAGTGAGTCCCAACAGGCTGGCATTCAGTACTTC,TRBJ2-4,-,TRBV10-3,-,14
CASSPQSGRGETQYF,TGTGCCAGCAGCCCCCAGAGCGGGAGAGGGGAGACCCAGTACTTC,TRBJ2-5,TRBD2,TRBV9,medium-sized,15
CASSRKGLAGGYGMNEQFF,TGTGCCAGCAGCAGAAAGGGACTAGCGGGAGGATATGGTATGAATGAGCAGTTCTTC,TRBJ2-1,TRBD2,TRBV7-9,-,19
CASSSSTGFSYNEQFF,TGTGCCAGCAGCTCCTCTACGGGGTTCTCCTACAATGAGCAGTTCTTC,TRBJ2-1,-,TRBV11-2,-,16
CATSAESGTGFDGYTF,TGTGCCACCAGTGCGGAGTCCGGGACAGGGTTTGATGGCTACACCTTC,TRBJ1-2,TRBD1,TRBV15,-,16
CATSPWVGLGTEAFF,TGTGCCACCAGCCCGTGGGTGGGGCTTGGCACTGAAGCTTTCTTT,TRBJ1-1,-,TRBV15,-,15
CASSLGAENIQYF,TGTGCCAGCAGCTTAGGAGCGGAAAACATTCAGTACTTC,TRBJ2-4,-,TRBV11-3,-,13
CASSLPGTFEYEQYF,TGTGCCAGCAGCCTCCCCGGGACATTTGAGTACGAGCAGTACTTC,TRBJ2-7,-,TRBV5-6,-,15
CASTLAGASNEQFF,TGTGCCAGCACCTTAGCGGGAGCATCCAATGAGCAGTTCTTC,TRBJ2-1,TRBD2,TRBV6-5,-,14
CASSIVAREPQHF,TGTGCCAGTAGTATAGTAGCGCGGGAGCCCCAGCATTTT,TRBJ1-5,-,TRBV19,-,13
CASKRQREIPGELFF,TGTGCCAGCAAGCGCCAGCGGGAGATTCCCGGGGAGCTGTTTTTT,TRBJ2-2,TRBD2,TRBV27,-,15
CASSQERVNTEAFF,TGCGCCAGCAGCCAAGAACGGGTGAACACTGAAGCTTTCTTT,TRBJ1-1,-,TRBV4-1,-,14